The clone carrying this TCR beta chain was detected many times. Its target is not known. Trimming cost V 6 bases and J 0 bases, with 14 bases left between them. This CDR3 has 15 amino acids. Germline V gene lookup returns CDR1 MNHEY and CDR2 SVGEGT. This specimen belongs to a study of T cells after yellow fever vaccination. Overall study context: Fractions of low cell number were prepared using SMART-Seq v4 Ultra Low Input. General observations from the study: Contamination by abundant bulk-population clonotypes could be present in FACS-sorted repertoires. Weaker, the secondary response peaked sooner, at day 5 versus 15.

A universal primer site and UMIs were added as TCR cDNA was made by 5'RACE template switching. TCRdb re-derived calls from the 5' RACE reads in MiXCR, one entry per CDR3 protein. The sample contains fewer than 350,000 distinct CDR3 sequences, over 8% of which appear only once. This chain uses TRBV6-2 or TRBV6-3 with TRBJ1-2; weak D call: TRBD1 (6 bases). This TCR was recovered from a man between 18 and 29 years old who received the YFV17D yellow fever vaccine. The material sequenced was PBMCs, taken on the day of the first yellow fever vaccination. CDR3: CASRDSGRTNYGYTF. The CDR3 bases are TGTGCCAGCAGGGACAGTGGAAGGACTAACTATGGCTACACCTTC.